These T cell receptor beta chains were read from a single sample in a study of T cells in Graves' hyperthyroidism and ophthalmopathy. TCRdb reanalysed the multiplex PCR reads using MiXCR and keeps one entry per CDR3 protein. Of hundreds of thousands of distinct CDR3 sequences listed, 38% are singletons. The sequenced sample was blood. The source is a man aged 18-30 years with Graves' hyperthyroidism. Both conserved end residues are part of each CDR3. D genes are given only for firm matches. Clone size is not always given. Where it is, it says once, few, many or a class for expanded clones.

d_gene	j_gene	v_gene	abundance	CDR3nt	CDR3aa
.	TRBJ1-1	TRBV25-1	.	TGTGCTAAGGAGGGGCTCCAATTGTACACTGAAGCTTTCTTT	CAKEGLQLYTEAFF
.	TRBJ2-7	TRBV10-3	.	TGTGCCATCAGTGATAGCGGGACAGGGCCTCACCACGAGCAGTACTTC	CAISDSGTGPHHEQYF
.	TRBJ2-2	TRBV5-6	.	TGTGCCAGCATCGAAGGTGTCTCCGGGGAGCTGTTTTTT	CASIEGVSGELFF
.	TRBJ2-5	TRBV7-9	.	TGTGCCAGCAGCTTTGGGGCCACCGGGCGGGAGACCCAGTACTTC	CASSFGATGRETQYF
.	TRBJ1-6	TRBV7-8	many	TGTGCCAGCAAGGAGGGCAGGGGAAATTCACCCCTCCACTTT	CASKEGRGNSPLHF
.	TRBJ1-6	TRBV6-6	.	TGTGCCAGCAGTTACGATAATTCACCCCTCCACTTT	CASSYDNSPLHF
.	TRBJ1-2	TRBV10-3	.	TGTGCCAGCACACGACAGGCGGATGGCTACACCTTC	CASTRQADGYTF
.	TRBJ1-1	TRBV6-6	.	TGTGCCAGCAGCCAGAAGACCCGGAGGACTGAAGCTTTCTTT	CASSQKTRRTEAFF
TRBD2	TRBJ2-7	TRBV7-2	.	TGTGCCAGCAGCAATTCCGGGACTAGCGGGACTGAGCAGTACTTC	CASSNSGTSGTEQYF
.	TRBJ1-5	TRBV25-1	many	TGTGCCAGCAGTGAATTTGGGGGGACTCAGCCCCAGCATTTT	CASSEFGGTQPQHF
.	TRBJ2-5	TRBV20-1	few	TGCAGTGCTAGGGAGGACTCAGAGACCCAGTACTTC	CSAREDSETQYF
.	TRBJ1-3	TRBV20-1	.	TGCAGTGCTAGAGATGTCCTTATCGGAACTGGAAACACCATATATTTT	CSARDVLIGTGNTIYF
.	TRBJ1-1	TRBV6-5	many	TGTGCCAGCAGTCCCCGGGGTGGACTTGGGGACACTGAAGCTTTCTTT	CASSPRGGLGDTEAFF
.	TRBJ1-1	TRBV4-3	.	TGCACCAGCAGCCAAGATCTTTTAGGCGGGAACGCTTTCTTT	CTSSQDLLGGNAFF
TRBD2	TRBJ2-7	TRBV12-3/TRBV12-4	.	TGTGCCAGCAGGTCACTAGCGGGAGCCTACGAGCAGTACTTC	CASRSLAGAYEQYF
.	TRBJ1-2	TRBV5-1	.	TGTGCCAGCAGCCATGTCACCCGTGGGGGCTACACCTTC	CASSHVTRGGYTF
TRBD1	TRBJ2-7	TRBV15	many	TGTGCCACCAGCAGTTCCAGGGGGAGCGAGCAGTACTTC	CATSSSRGSEQYF
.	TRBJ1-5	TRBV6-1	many	TGTGCCAGCAGTCGACAGCCGTATAGCAATCAGCCCCAGCATTTT	CASSRQPYSNQPQHF
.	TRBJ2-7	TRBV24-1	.	TGTGCCACCAGTGCTAGAAGGGATACAGGGAACGAGCAGTACTTC	CATSARRDTGNEQYF
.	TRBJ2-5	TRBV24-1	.	TGTGCCACCAGTGACCCCTCCAAGGGGGGGACAGAGACCCAGTACTTC	CATSDPSKGGTETQYF
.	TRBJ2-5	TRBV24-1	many	TGTGCCACAAGTGCTAATGAAGAGACCCAGTACTTC	CATSANEETQYF
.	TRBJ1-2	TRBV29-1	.	TGCAGCGTAGACGCCAGGATATGGGGGGCCGGCTACTATGGCTACACCTTC	CSVDARIWGAGYYGYTF
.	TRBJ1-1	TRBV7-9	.	TGTGCCAGCAGCTTCGGGGTCCACACTGAAGCTTTCTTT	CASSFGVHTEAFF
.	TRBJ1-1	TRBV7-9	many	TGTGCCAGCAGCTTAGGATGGAGCACTGAAGCTTTCTTT	CASSLGWSTEAFF
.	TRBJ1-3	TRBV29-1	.	TGCAGCGTTGATGCGGACTCTGGCTACACCATATATTTT	CSVDADSGYTIYF
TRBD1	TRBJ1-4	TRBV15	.	TGTGCCACCAGCAGAGCCGGACAGGAACGTGAAAAACTGTTTTTT	CATSRAGQEREKLFF
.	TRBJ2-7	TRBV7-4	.	TGTGCCAGCAGTTCACCTACCCGGGAAAGAGGTAGGGAGCAGTACTTC	CASSSPTRERGREQYF
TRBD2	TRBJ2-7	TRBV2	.	TGTGCCAGCAGTCAAGGCCTAGCGGGAGGCAACGAGCAGTACTTC	CASSQGLAGGNEQYF
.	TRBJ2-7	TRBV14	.	TGTGCCAGCAGCGATGACGTCGGAGAGCAGTACTTC	CASSDDVGEQYF
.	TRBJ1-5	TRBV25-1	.	.	CACSAREGTGNQPQHF
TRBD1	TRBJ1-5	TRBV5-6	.	TGTGCCTGGAGTGGGTCGGGCAGGGGGCTGACATTT	CAWSGSGRGLTF
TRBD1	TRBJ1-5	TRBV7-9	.	TGTGCCAGCAGCTCCCTCACATCAGGGGGAACTACCAATCAGCCCCAGCATTTT	CASSSLTSGGTTNQPQHF
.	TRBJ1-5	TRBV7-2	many	TGTGCCAGCAGACCCGATAGCAATCAGCCCCAGCATTTT	CASRPDSNQPQHF
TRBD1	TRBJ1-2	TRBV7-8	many	TGTGCCAGTGGGACAGTTAACTATGGCTACACCTTC	CASGTVNYGYTF
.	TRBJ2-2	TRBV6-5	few	TGTGCCAGCCAGGCGACCAACACCGGGGAGCTGTTTTTT	CASQATNTGELFF
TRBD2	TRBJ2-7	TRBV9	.	TGTGCCAGCAGCTCCAGACTAGCGGGCTACGAGCAGTACTTC	CASSSRLAGYEQYF
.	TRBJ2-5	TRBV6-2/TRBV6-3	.	TGTGCCAGCAGTTACCCGAGGGGGAGGAGAGAGACCCAGTACTTC	CASSYPRGRRETQYF
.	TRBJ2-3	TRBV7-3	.	TGTGCCAGCAGCCGGGACTTTTCCACAGATACGCAGTATTTT	CASSRDFSTDTQYF
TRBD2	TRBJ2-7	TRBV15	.	TGTGCCACCAGCGTTCGGACTAGCGGGGGCTTTAGCTCCTACGAGCAGTACTTC	CATSVRTSGGFSSYEQYF
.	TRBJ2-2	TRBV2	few	TGTGCCAGCAGAGGGGGGAGAGCCACCGGGGAGCTGTTTTTT	CASRGGRATGELFF
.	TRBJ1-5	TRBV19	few	TGTGCCAGTACCCCGGAGGGCCAGCCCCAGCATTTT	CASTPEGQPQHF
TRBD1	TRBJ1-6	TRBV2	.	TGTGCCAGCATTTCGACAGGGGCTGGTTCACCCCTCCACTTT	CASISTGAGSPLHF
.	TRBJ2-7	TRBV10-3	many	TGTGCCATCCAGTACAGGGAAGGCTTCGAGCAGTACTTC	CAIQYREGFEQYF
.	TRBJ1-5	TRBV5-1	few	TGCGCCAGCATAGACCGTAGCAATCAGCCCCAGCATTTT	CASIDRSNQPQHF
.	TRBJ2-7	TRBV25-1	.	TGTGCTAGAGACGTCGGATCCTACGAGCAGTACTTC	CARDVGSYEQYF
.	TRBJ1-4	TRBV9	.	TGTGCCAGCAGCGTAGAGGGTTTTGGCGAAAAACTGTTTTTT	CASSVEGFGEKLFF
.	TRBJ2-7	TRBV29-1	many	TGCAGCGTTGAAAGGGGGGCGGACGACGAGCAGTACTTC	CSVERGADDEQYF
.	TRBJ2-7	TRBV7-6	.	TGTGCCAGCAGCTTAGGTGGCGGGCCATTCAATGAGCAGTACTTC	CASSLGGGPFNEQYF
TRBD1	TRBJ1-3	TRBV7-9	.	TGTGCCAGCAGCTGGGACAGCGCTCAATTCTCTGGAAACACCATATATTTT	CASSWDSAQFSGNTIYF
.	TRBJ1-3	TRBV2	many	TGTGCCAGCAGTGGGGAGAGCTCTGGAAACACCATATATTTT	CASSGESSGNTIYF